The 26 T cell receptor beta chains given below trace back to one sample, sequenced in a study of OX40 agonist ivuxolimab in advanced cancers. Libraries were built with the immunoSEQ multiplex PCR assay. This immuneACCESS table, as held by TCRdb, lists in-frame sequences with V and J called but not all clones. Of the missing ones, under half trace to an unresolved V gene in checked studies; the others have no known cause. This sample is represented by around 76,000 clones; around 82% of them were singletons. Together, the top ten hold roughly 4.9% of the sample. Material: CD4+ or CD8+ T cells sorted from blood, obtained in a trial of the OX40 agonist ivuxolimab. All receptors come from an adult with an advanced solid tumor such as melanoma, head and neck, liver or kidney cancer.

The genes are TRBV7-2 and TRBJ1-2; D gene unclear. Germline V gene sequence: CDR1 SGHTA, CDR2 FQGNSA. V gave up 1 base and J gave up 4 bases, with 10 bases separating them. The CDR3 length is 14 residues. CDR3 DNA sequence: TGTGCCAGCAGCTTAGGGGGAGGCCCCTATGGCTACACCTTC. Its translation: CASSLGGGPYGYTF.

This clone was seen only a few times. This rearrangement joins TRBV19 to TRBJ1-1; no firm D call. Trimming removed 1 base from V and 8 bases from J, with 5 bases in between. This CDR3 is built from 11 residues. Germline lookup yields CDR1 LNHDA and CDR2 SQIVND (reference sequence). The CDR3 sequence: CASSIAGEAFF. The CDR3 region has the DNA TGTGCCAGTAGTATAGCGGGGGAAGCTTTCTTT. The whole variable domain, filled in from reference TRBV19 and TRBJ1-1, reads DGGITQSPKYLFRKEGQNVTLSCEQNLNHDAMYWYRQDPGQGLRLIYYSQIVNDFQKGDIAEGYSVSREKKESFPLTVTSAQKNPTAFYLCASSIAGEAFFGQGTRLTVV.

This clone was picked up one time. The rearrangement uses TRBV27 and TRBJ1-4, with D tentatively TRBD1 (5 bases). V gave up 3 bases and J gave up 8 bases, with 19 bases separating them. Germline assignment: CDR1 MNHEY and CDR2 SMNVEV (reference sequence). The length of the CDR3 is 16 residues. The CDR3 is CASSFPFSAGIEKLFF. The CDR3 nucleotides read TGTGCCAGCAGTTTCCCTTTCAGTGCAGGGATCGAAAAACTGTTTTTT.

The table lists this clone with a few counts. The chain recombines TRBV18 with TRBJ1-2; D is perhaps TRBD1 (5 bases). With 6 bases removed from V and 7 bases from J, the gap between germline ends came to 15 bases. Looked up from germline, CDR1 is KGHSH and CDR2 is LQKENI. The CDR3 covers 13 residues. For the CDR3, the DNA is TGTGCCAGCTCGGGCAACCAGGGCTCTGGCTACACCTTC. Encoded protein: CASSGNQGSGYTF.

The chain joins TRBV7-2 to TRBJ2-7, with 7 bases lining up with TRBD1. Germline V gives CDR1 SGHTA, CDR2 FQGNSA. The V and J ends lost 0 bases and 0 bases, in that order; junction bases with no gene match: 5. The CDR3 has 16 residues. The CDR3 DNA sequence: TGTGCCAGCAGCTTAGCTGCAGGGGACAGCTCCTACGAGCAGTACTTC. Its protein product is CASSLAAGDSSYEQYF.

The genes are TRBV28 and TRBJ1-5, with D perhaps TRBD1 (5 bases). V was cut by 7 bases and J by 5 bases, with 18 bases left in between. In germline, CDR1 is MDHEN, CDR2 SYDVKM. This CDR3 has 15 amino acids. CDR3 DNA: TGTGCCAGCAAGGGGACTAGGAGGCTCCATCAGCCCCAGCATTTT. Translation gives CASKGTRRLHQPQHF.

By its share, this clone is medium-sized. V gene TRBV29-1 combines with J gene TRBJ2-7, with 10 bases fitting TRBD1. The CDR3 consists of 12 residues. In germline, CDR1 is SQVTM, CDR2 ANQGSEA. Unmatched junction bases numbered 10, after V lost 8 bases and J lost 9 bases. The DNA of the CDR3 is TGCAGCATTGTCTCCGGGACAGGGGTGCAGTACTTC. Translated: CSIVSGTGVQYF.

The chain is built from TRBV27 and TRBJ1-1; D is perhaps TRBD1 (5 bases). CDR3 size: 12 residues. Germline V gene lookup returns CDR1 MNHEY and CDR2 SMNVEV (reference sequence). The V end lost 5 bases, the J end lost 4 bases, and 8 bases lay between the germline ends. The CDR3 DNA reads as TGTGCCAGCAGTGGGGGGAGCACTGAAGCTTTCTTT. This gives the protein CASSGGSTEAFF.

The chain joins TRBV6-5 to TRBJ1-1, with D hard to call. Germline CDR1 MNHEY, CDR2 SVGAGI. V lost 4 bases and J lost 5, with 17 bases in between. There are 15 residues in the CDR3. The DNA for the CDR3 is TGTGCCAGCAGTTTCACGGTAGGGTATGGGACTGAAGCTTTCTTT. Encoded protein: CASSFTVGYGTEAFF.

The chain carries TRBV19 and TRBJ1-3; unclear D gene. Trimming took 6 bases from V and 0 from J, leaving 9 bases between them. Germline CDR1 LNHDA, CDR2 SQIVND (reference sequence). This CDR3 spans 14 amino acids. CDR3 in amino acids: CASRYTGSGNTIYF. The CDR3 DNA is TGTGCCAGTAGGTATACCGGCTCTGGAAACACCATATATTTT. Full variable domain (outside the CDR3, taken from reference TRBV19 and TRBJ1-3): DGGITQSPKYLFRKEGQNVTLSCEQNLNHDAMYWYRQDPGQGLRLIYYSQIVNDFQKGDIAEGYSVSREKKESFPLTVTSAQKNPTAFYLCASRYTGSGNTIYFGEGSWLTVV.

The chain joins TRBV30 to TRBJ1-5; D uncertain. Trimming pared 2 bases from V and 0 bases from J, leaving 11 bases between. CDR3 size: 15 residues. Germline CDR1 and CDR2: GTSNPN and SVGIG (reference sequence). The CDR3 bases are TGTGCCTGGAGTCCCTCGGATTATAGCAATCAGCCCCAGCATTTT. Translation gives CAWSPSDYSNQPQHF. Drawing the rest from reference TRBV30 and TRBJ1-5, the complete variable domain is SQTIHQWPATLVQPVGSPLSLECTVEGTSNPNLYWYRQAAGRGLQLLFYSVGIGQISSEVPQNLSASRPQDRQFILSSKKLLLSDSGFYLCAWSPSDYSNQPQHFGDGTRLSIL.

This clone was detected a few times. The rearrangement joins TRBV2 to TRBJ1-5, with D unclear. The CDR3 consists of 14 residues. From germline, CDR1 is SNHLY and CDR2 FYNNEI. Trimming left V 10 bases short and J 1 base short, with 14 bases between. Here the CDR3 DNA reads TGTGCCACCCAAGGGCCCTACAGCAATCAGCCCCAGCATTTT. It yields the protein CATQGPYSNQPQHF. Full variable domain (remainder filled in from reference TRBV2 and TRBJ1-5): EPEVTQTPSHQVTQMGQEVILRCVPISNHLYFYWYRQILGQKVEFLVSFYNNEISEKSEIFDDQFSVERPDGSNFTLKIRSTKLEDSAMYFCATQGPYSNQPQHFGDGTRLSIL.

The chain has TRBV19 and TRBJ1-2, with D uncertain. This CDR3 has 14 amino acids. Looked up from germline, CDR1 is LNHDA and CDR2 is SQIVND (reference sequence). V was cut by 2 bases and J by 8 bases, with 15 bases left in between. The CDR3 sequence is CASSIFGVSYGYTF. The CDR3 DNA is TGTGCCAGTAGTATATTCGGGGTTTCGTACGGCTACACCTTC.

This clone was recorded only once. The V call is TRBV19, the J call TRBJ1-4, with D unclear. Germline values: CDR1 LNHDA, CDR2 SQIVND (reference sequence). The germline V and J ends were trimmed by 0 bases and 4 bases, with 6 bases remaining between them. The CDR3 runs to 14 residues. The CDR3 nucleotides are TGTGCCAGTAGTATAGAACAGAATAATGAAAAACTGTTTTTT. It encodes CASSIEQNNEKLFF. The full variable domain, completed using reference TRBV19 and TRBJ1-4, is DGGITQSPKYLFRKEGQNVTLSCEQNLNHDAMYWYRQDPGQGLRLIYYSQIVNDFQKGDIAEGYSVSREKKESFPLTVTSAQKNPTAFYLCASSIEQNNEKLFFGSGTQLSVL.

The chain recombines TRBV4-3 with TRBJ1-2; D gene ambiguous. The CDR3 is 14 amino acids. V was clipped by 0 bases and J by 5 bases, with 10 bases between them. From germline, CDR1 is LGHNA and CDR2 YSLEER. CDR3: CASSQERVGYGYTF. CDR3 bases: TGCGCCAGCAGCCAAGAAAGGGTCGGTTATGGCTACACCTTC.

The chain joins TRBV11-2 to TRBJ2-3; 7 bases align to TRBD1. The CDR3 is 15 residues long. After removal of 1 base from V and 2 bases from J, the junction contained 3 bases not matched to a gene. Germline CDR1 reads SGHAT; CDR2 reads FQNNGV. The CDR3 is CASSLVGTDTDTQYF. CDR3 in DNA: TGTGCCAGCAGCTTAGTGGGGACAGACACAGATACGCAGTATTTT. Looking up the rest from reference TRBV11-2 and TRBJ2-3 gives the full variable domain: EAGVAQSPRYKIIEKRQSVAFWCNPISGHATLYWYQQILGQGPKLLIQFQNNGVVDDSQLPKDRFSAERLKGVDSTLKIQPAKLEDSAVYLCASSLVGTDTDTQYFGPGTRLTVL.

With regard to this clone: This sample also contains other DNA sequences that code for the same CDR3. This sequence joins TRBV11-3 and TRBJ2-2, with no clear D. There are 11 residues in the CDR3. V was trimmed by 5 bases and J by 6 bases, leaving 4 bases between them. Germline CDR1 reads SGHNT; CDR2 reads YENEEA. Here the CDR3 DNA reads TGTGCCAGCAGCCGGGCCGGGGAGCTGTTTTTT. Residues: CASSRAGELFF.

The chain combines TRBV19 with TRBJ1-2; 8 bases align to TRBD1. The V and J ends lost 0 bases and 4 bases, in that order; junction bases with no gene match: 10. CDR1 is LNHDA, CDR2 SQIVND, per germline (reference sequence). CDR3 length: 17 amino acids. CDR3 nucleotide sequence: TGTGCCAGTAGTATAGACCCGGGACAGGCGATGCCCTATGGCTACACCTTC. Residues: CASSIDPGQAMPYGYTF.

This chain connects TRBV7-2 to TRBJ2-1; 10 nucleotides agree with TRBD2. V lost 4 bases to trimming and J lost 4 bases; unmatched junction nucleotides: 1. Germline lookup yields CDR1 SGHTA and CDR2 FQGNSA. The CDR3 loop spans 14 amino acids. DNA for the CDR3: TGTGCCAGCAGCTCAGCGGGAGGGTACAATGAGCAGTTCTTC. It translates to CASSSAGGYNEQFF. The complete variable domain, with remaining parts taken from reference TRBV7-2 and TRBJ2-1, reads GAGVSQSPSNKVTEKGKDVELRCDPISGHTALYWYRQSLGQGLEFLIYFQGNSAPDKSGLPSDRFSAERTGGSVSTLTIQRTQQEDSAVYLCASSSAGGYNEQFFGPGTRLTVL.

The chain is built from TRBV5-4 and TRBJ2-1; D might be TRBD2 (7 bases). This CDR3 contains 16 residues. The V end was cut by 3 bases, the J end by 9 bases, with 22 bases between. Germline loops: CDR1 SGHNT, CDR2 YYREEE (reference sequence). CDR3 sequence (DNA): TGTGCCAGCAGCTCCAACCGGGGGGCAGGCTTGGCTGAGCAGTTCTTC. Protein product: CASSSNRGAGLAEQFF.

This clone is a singleton in its sample. The genes are TRBV5-1 and TRBJ2-7; 10 bases map to TRBD1. In germline, CDR1 is SGHRS, CDR2 YFSETQ. V lost 4 bases to trimming and J lost 1 base; unmatched junction nucleotides: 2. The CDR3 has 14 amino acids. CDR3 residues: CASSPGQGSYEQYF. In DNA, the CDR3 is TGCGCCAGCAGCCCGGGACAGGGGTCCTACGAGCAGTACTTC.

This clone was seen once. The chain is built from TRBV4-3 and TRBJ1-1; the match to TRBD1 covers 8 bases. The CDR3 extends over 14 amino acids. Trimming removed 4 bases from V and 6 bases from J; junction bases left unmatched: 7. Looked up from germline, CDR1 is LGHNA and CDR2 is YSLEER. The CDR3 loop reads CASSPPDRVAEAFF. The CDR3 nucleotides are TGCGCCAGCAGCCCCCCGGACAGGGTGGCTGAAGCTTTCTTT.

The chain couples TRBV6-1 to TRBJ2-5, with 7 bases fitting TRBD1. The J call may be mistaken, given a closer DNA end match to TRBJ2-7. CDR3 length: 16 residues. The germline gives CDR1 MNHNS, CDR2 SASEGT. The CDR3 sequence: CASSATTGKSSYEQYF. In nucleotides, the CDR3 is TGTGCCAGCAGTGCTACGACAGGGAAGAGCTCCTACGAGCAGTACTTC.

The chain combines TRBV11-1 with TRBJ2-7; D is unclear. V gave up 5 bases and J gave up 4 bases, with 15 bases separating them. This CDR3 is built from 14 residues. From germline, CDR1 is SGHAT and CDR2 FQDESV (reference sequence). CDR3 in amino acids: CASSPMASDYEQYF. CDR3 DNA: TGTGCCAGCAGCCCGATGGCCTCAGATTACGAGCAGTACTTC.

The CDR3 nucleotides read TGTGCCAGCTCAAACAGGGGCGGCTATGGCTACACCTTC. It codes for CASSNRGGYGYTF. The V gene is TRBV18, the J gene TRBJ1-2; 7 positions match TRBD1. Per the germline V gene, CDR1 is KGHSH and CDR2 is LQKENI. The J segment lost 4 bases and the V segment lost 5 bases, leaving 4 bases of the junction unmatched. This CDR3 region has 13 residues. The full variable domain, completed using reference TRBV18 and TRBJ1-2, is NAGVMQNPRHLVRRRGQEARLRCSPMKGHSHVYWYRQLPEEGLKFMVYLQKENIIDESGMPKERFSAEFPKEGPSILRIQQVVRGDSAAYFCASSNRGGYGYTFGSGTRLTVV.

This clone was seen more than once but under ten times. The chain combines TRBV15 with TRBJ2-3, with 8 bases identical to TRBD2. Trimming took 0 bases from V and 0 from J; bases not matched to a gene: 2. The CDR3 totals 16 residues. Germline V lookup: CDR1 LNHNV, CDR2 YYDKDF (reference sequence). Here the CDR3 DNA reads TGTGCCACCAGCAGAGACCCTAGCGGGAGCACAGATACGCAGTATTTT. Translated: CATSRDPSGSTDTQYF.